Listed below are T cell receptor beta chains from one sample, sequenced in a study of T cell repertoires in cytomegalovirus infection. Each CDR3 protein gets one entry after TCRdb re-called the reads with MiXCR. Altogether more than 250,000 distinct CDR3 sequences are present, about 25% being singletons, with the ten largest covering about an eighth. Their antigen targets remain unknown. Sequencing used cultured PBMCs, obtained from culture after CMV antigen stimulation. The source is a human donor in good health (CMV status not recorded). Some clones in this sample may be carry-over from other donors' samples. CDR3s include the opening cysteine and the closing phenylalanine or tryptophan. The order of the fields is clone size, V gene, J gene, D gene, CDR3 DNA, CDR3 protein. A D gene is named only where the DNA matches it firmly. A clone size is listed for some rows: how often the clone was seen (once, few, many), or a class if it is expanded.

>many|TRBV7-3|TRBJ2-3|TRBD2
TGTGCCAGCAGCCCCTATGGGCTAGCGGCGAGCACAGATACGCAGTATTTT
CASSPYGLAASTDTQYF
>NA|TRBV28|TRBJ1-2|NA
TGTGCCAGCAGTTTAGCCACCCACTATGGCTACACCTTC
CASSLATHYGYTF
>many|TRBV7-2|TRBJ1-6|NA
TGTGCCAGCAGCCTGACAGTCGATAATTCACCCCTCCACTTT
CASSLTVDNSPLHF
>NA|TRBV12-3/TRBV12-4|TRBJ2-1|TRBD2
TGTGCCAGCAGTATCCGACTAGCGGCCGTAAATGAGCAGTTCTTC
CASSIRLAAVNEQFF
>NA|TRBV6-5|TRBJ1-1|NA
TGTGCCAGCAGACCCCTCACAGTCATGAACACTGAAGCTTTCTTT
CASRPLTVMNTEAFF
>NA|TRBV5-1|TRBJ2-5|NA
TGCGCCAGCAGCTTGGTCCTGGGTTTGGAGACCCAGTACTTC
CASSLVLGLETQYF
>few|TRBV19|TRBJ2-1|TRBD2
TGTGCCAGTAGTATCTCTAGCGGGAGTCGTAGCTATGAGCAGTTCTTC
CASSISSGSRSYEQFF
>few|TRBV6-2/TRBV6-3|TRBJ2-2|TRBD1
TGTGCCAGCAGTTACGGTGGGGACAGGGCGATCGGGGAGCTGTTTTTT
CASSYGGDRAIGELFF
>NA|TRBV20-1|TRBJ2-1|TRBD2
TGCAGTGCCCCTCCTAGCGGGAGTATCCATGAGCAGTTCTTC
CSAPPSGSIHEQFF
>few|TRBV18|TRBJ2-3|TRBD2
TGTGCCAGCTCACCGGGGACTAGCGGGAGGGAGACAGATACGCAGTATTTT
CASSPGTSGRETDTQYF
>NA|TRBV6-4|TRBJ2-1|TRBD1
TGTGCCAGCAGTGACGGGACAGGGGGCAATGAGCAGTTCTTC
CASSDGTGGNEQFF
>few|TRBV5-5|TRBJ1-1|NA
TGTGCCAGCAGCCTACGTAAGGGGGTAAGGACTGAAGCTTTCTTT
CASSLRKGVRTEAFF
>NA|TRBV7-2|TRBJ2-5|NA
TGTGCCAGCAGCGCCTTCCAAGAGACCCAGTACTTC
CASSAFQETQYF
>NA|TRBV19|TRBJ2-3|NA
TGTGCCAGCGGAGGGTGGGGCACAGATACGCAGTATTTT
CASGGWGTDTQYF
>few|TRBV7-6|TRBJ2-2|NA
TGTGCCAGCAGCTTAGTAGGGAAGAACACCGGGGAGCTGTTTTTT
CASSLVGKNTGELFF
>NA|TRBV29-1|TRBJ1-1|NA
TGCAGCGTTGCGAGAAGGTTGAACACTGAAGCTTTCTTT
CSVARRLNTEAFF
>NA|TRBV4-1|TRBJ1-2|NA
TGTGCCAGCAGCCAAGATCCCGGGATGGCAGGGCATGGCTACACCTTC
CASSQDPGMAGHGYTF
>NA|TRBV5-4|TRBJ2-2|TRBD1
TGTGCCAGCAGCTTGGGACCGGACAGGGGGACAGACGGGGAGCTGTTTTTT
CASSLGPDRGTDGELFF
>few|TRBV4-1|TRBJ2-1|TRBD2
TGCGCCAGCAGCCGACCCCGGACTAGCGGGATACGGGTATACAATGAGCAGTTCTTC
CASSRPRTSGIRVYNEQFF
>NA|TRBV27|TRBJ2-2|NA
TGTGCCAGCAGTTTACCCTACACCGGGGAGCTGTTTTTT
CASSLPYTGELFF
>many|TRBV7-2|TRBJ2-2|TRBD2
TGTGCCAGCACCGTTCTAGCGGGGAACACCGGGGAGCTGTTTTTT
CASTVLAGNTGELFF
>NA|TRBV7-9|TRBJ2-1|TRBD2
TGTGCCAGCAGCTGGGGACTAGTGGTCGATGAGCAGTTCTTC
CASSWGLVVDEQFF
>few|TRBV4-3|TRBJ2-5|TRBD2
TGCGCCAGCAGCCAAGTGAAGAGTAGCGGGAGGCCGGAGACCCAGTACTTC
CASSQVKSSGRPETQYF
>NA|TRBV24-1|TRBJ2-2|NA
TGTGCCACCAGTGATCTCGTCGGGGAGCTGTTTTTT
CATSDLVGELFF
>NA|TRBV20-1|TRBJ1-6|NA
TGCAGTGCTAGCAGGGATTCGGAGGTTGCACCCCTCCACTTT
CSASRDSEVAPLHF
>NA|TRBV2|TRBJ2-1|TRBD1
TGTGCCAGCAGCGTCCGGGACAGGGCGTACAATGAGCAGTTCTTC
CASSVRDRAYNEQFF
>NA|TRBV19|TRBJ1-5|NA
TGTGCCAGTAACAAGGGGGGTGACCAGCCCCAGCATTTT
CASNKGGDQPQHF
>many|TRBV7-8|TRBJ1-2|TRBD1
TGTGCCAGCAGCGGGGGACAGAACTATGGCTACACCTTC
CASSGGQNYGYTF
>few|TRBV4-1|TRBJ2-1|NA
TGCGCCAGCAGCCACGAGGCACGCGAGCAGTTCTTC
CASSHEAREQFF
>many|TRBV7-2|TRBJ2-5|NA
TGTGCCAGCAGCTTAGGCCCTATAGAGACCCAGTACTTC
CASSLGPIETQYF
>many|TRBV7-2|TRBJ2-3|NA
TGTGCCAGCAGCTTAGTAGATACGCAGTATTTT
CASSLVDTQYF
>NA|TRBV20-1|TRBJ2-5|NA
TGCAGTGCTAGGCCGCGGGAAGGAAGTCAAGAGACCCAGTACTTC
CSARPREGSQETQYF